The T cell receptor beta chain under discussion was sequenced for a study of blood T cell repertoires in COVID-19. Study overall: The samples span acute and convalescent COVID-19 from the United States, Italy and Spain. From T cells, B-cell-depleted T cells, or PBMCs came the material, which was cDNA or gDNA.

As handled by the study authors: Reference gene primer amplification in the assay estimated nucleated cell counts. Measured with immunoSEQ multiplex PCR; TCRdb has only the in-frame clones, and not every one. The DNA gave D and trimming, while V, J and clone size come from that table. The sample consists of 150,000 to 200,000 clones, roughly nine tenths of them appearing once. This CDR3 is built from 20 residues. The chain combines TRBV12-1 with TRBJ2-3; the table assigns TRBD2, which was not confirmed against the DNA. TRBV12-1 is an annotated pseudogene. Sequencing input: peripheral blood. The sequence was collected from a man aged 65 to 85 with active or convalescent COVID-19. The CDR3 here is CASSSRTQGPETITTDTQYF. The CDR3 nucleotides read TGTGCCAGCAGCTCCCGTACGCAAGGGCCGGAGACTATTACCACAGATACGCAGTATTTT.